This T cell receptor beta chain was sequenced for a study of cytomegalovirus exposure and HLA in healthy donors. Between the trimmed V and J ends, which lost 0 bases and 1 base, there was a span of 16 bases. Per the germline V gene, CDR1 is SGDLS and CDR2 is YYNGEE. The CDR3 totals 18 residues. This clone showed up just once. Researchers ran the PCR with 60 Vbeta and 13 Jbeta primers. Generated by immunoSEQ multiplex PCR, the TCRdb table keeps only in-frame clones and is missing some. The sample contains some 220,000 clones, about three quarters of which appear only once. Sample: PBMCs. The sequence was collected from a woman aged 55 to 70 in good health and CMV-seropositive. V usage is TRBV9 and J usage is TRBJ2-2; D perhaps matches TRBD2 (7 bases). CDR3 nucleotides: TGTGCCAGCAGCGTAGCTACCGGAGGGGGGGAGAACACCGGGGAGCTGTTTTTT. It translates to CASSVATGGGENTGELFF.